Below, 10 T cell receptor beta chains from the same sample are listed, as sequenced in a study of cytomegalovirus exposure and HLA in healthy donors. Primers included in the PCR were 60 Vbeta and 13 Jbeta primers. The data were produced by immunoSEQ multiplex PCR, yet TCRdb's version contains in-frame clones alone and is incomplete. This sample contains about 91,000 clones. Sequencing was carried out using PBMCs. The receptor source for this set is a woman aged 30 to 39 in good health and CMV-seronegative.

The chain carries TRBV2 and TRBJ1-6; no clear D gene. Trimming cost V 3 bases and J 13 bases, with 10 bases left between them. Looked up from germline, CDR1 is SNHLY and CDR2 is FYNNEI. This CDR3 contains 12 residues. The CDR3 bases are TGTGCCAGCAGTGACGGACTTCCCCCCCTCCACTTT. Translation gives CASSDGLPPLHF.

CDR3 loop: CASSPDRGQPQHF. CDR3 DNA sequence: TGTGCCAGCAGCCCCGACAGGGGTCAGCCCCAGCATTTT. The chain joins TRBV5-4 to TRBJ1-5, with 8 bases fitting TRBD1. The CDR3 covers 13 residues. Trimming removed 4 bases from V and 6 bases from J; junction bases left unmatched: 3. The V gene's germline CDR1 is SGHNT and CDR2 YYREEE (reference sequence).

The V gene is TRBV5-1, the J gene TRBJ2-5; TRBD1 is a possible D gene (6 bases). CDR3 size: 15 residues. Germline V gene lookup returns CDR1 SGHRS and CDR2 YFSETQ. Trimming cost V 2 bases and J 2 bases, with 13 bases left between them. The CDR3 region is CASSLLRTEQETQYF. In DNA, the CDR3 is TGCGCCAGCAGCTTATTACGGACAGAACAAGAGACCCAGTACTTC.

This chain uses TRBV27 with TRBJ1-2; 9 nucleotides line up with TRBD1. CDR1 and CDR2 (germline): MNHEY, SMNVEV (reference sequence). The CDR3 sequence is 15 residues long. Unmatched junction bases numbered 8, after V lost 5 bases and J lost 4 bases. In nucleotides, the CDR3 is TGTGCCAGCAGTCCGCGGACAGGGGTTGTCTATGGCTACACCTTC. Protein sequence: CASSPRTGVVYGYTF.

V usage is TRBV29-1 and J usage is TRBJ1-1; 7 nucleotides match TRBD1. Looked up from germline, CDR1 is SQVTM and CDR2 is ANQGSEA. The CDR3 runs to 13 residues. V was pared by 7 bases and J by 1 base, with 6 bases of the junction left unmatched. CDR3 nucleotide sequence: TGCAGCGCAACAGGGGCCGGGAACACTGAAGCTTTCTTT. It yields the protein CSATGAGNTEAFF.

The V gene is TRBV18, the J gene TRBJ1-4, with 7 bases lining up with TRBD1. V lost 6 bases to trimming and J lost 7 bases; unmatched junction nucleotides: 11. In germline, CDR1 is KGHSH, CDR2 LQKENI. CDR3 length: 15 residues. The CDR3 DNA reads as TGTGCCAGCTCCCTAGGGTTCGACAGGGCTGAAAAACTGTTTTTT. Its translation is CASSLGFDRAEKLFF.

V and J are TRBV7-6 and TRBJ2-7; 7 bases agree with TRBD1. V was pared by 9 bases and J by 3 bases, with 8 bases of the junction left unmatched. CDR3 length equals 13 residues. Germline-derived CDR1 and CDR2 are SGHVS and FNYEAQ. CDR3 amino acids: CASQGTAVYEQYF. CDR3 DNA: TGTGCCAGTCAGGGGACAGCAGTCTACGAGCAGTACTTC.

CDR3 protein: CASSETGSFYGYTF. CDR3 sequence (DNA): TGTGCCAGCAGTGAAACCGGTAGTTTTTATGGCTACACCTTC. V usage is TRBV25-1 and J usage is TRBJ1-2; D remains ambiguous. V was shortened by 2 bases and J by 5 bases, with 12 bases between the two germline ends. CDR3 size: 14 residues. Germline loops: CDR1 MGHDK, CDR2 SYGVNS.

The chain's CDR3 is CASSLAWQETQYF. As DNA, the CDR3 is TGTGCCAGCAGCTTAGCGTGGCAGGAGACCCAGTACTTC. The rearrangement joins TRBV7-8 to TRBJ2-5; D gene unclear. Trimming took 0 bases from V and 5 from J, leaving 7 bases between them. Germline V gives CDR1 SGHVS, CDR2 FQNEAQ. The CDR3 spans 13 residues.

The V call is TRBV28, the J call TRBJ2-3; 12 bases are a match to TRBD1. Germline assignment: CDR1 MDHEN and CDR2 SYDVKM. The CDR3 has 16 amino acids. After removal of 5 bases from V and 4 bases from J, the junction contained 7 bases not matched to a gene. The CDR3 DNA reads TGTGCCAGCAGTACAAACCGGGACAGGGGGCCAGATACGCAGTATTTT. Amino acids: CASSTNRDRGPDTQYF.